The present T cell receptor beta chain was sequenced within a study of T cells after posttransplantation cyclophosphamide. Study-wide findings and caveats: Later post-transplant blood repertoires were often dominated by donor CD8+ memory clones. TRB overlap between skin or GI tissue T cells and blood was limited. After PTCy, TRB diversity resembled that of CNI/methotrexate controls.

Trimming took 5 bases from V and 4 from J; bases not matched to a gene: 5. In germline, CDR1 is SGHRS, CDR2 YFSETQ. This CDR3 has 15 residues. This table comes from immunoSEQ multiplex PCR, and its TCRdb copy is limited to in-frame clones, with some not included. Observed in the sample are 20,000 to 25,000 clones, none of them singletons. This clone was detected many times. Its antigen remains unknown. Sequenced: PBMCs. The chain is built from TRBV5-1 and TRBJ2-1; 11 bases line up with TRBD2. This TCR derives from an older woman in good health, CMV-negative, and a related stem cell transplant donor. CDR3 DNA sequence: TGCGCCAGCAGTCCGGGACTAGCGGCTTACAATGAGCAGTTCTTC. Amino acids: CASSPGLAAYNEQFF.